This T cell receptor (beta chain) was observed in a study of regulatory T cells in long-lasting Graves disease. The authors built TCR beta libraries using iRepertoire HTBI primers and Arm-PCR of CDR3 regions. Each CDR3 protein gets one entry after TCRdb re-called the multiplex PCR reads with MiXCR. The sample lists 350,000 to 500,000 distinct CDR3 sequences, over 20% occurring once. The time point here: persistent/refractory GD, antithyroid drugs over 5 years with positive TRAb. Isolated PBMC RNA provided the starting material for the TCR library. This CDR3 spans 16 amino acids. Germline CDR1 WSHSY, CDR2 SAAADI. With V trimmed by 4 bases and J by 5 bases, 13 bases remained unmatched.

The chain couples TRBV10-2 to TRBJ2-7; 8 bases map to TRBD1. The starting material was peripheral blood mononuclear cells (PBMCs), obtained when the disease was refractory, from a patient treated with antithyroid drugs. This clonotype was sampled from a female donor with Graves disease. The CDR3 sequence is CASSASDRGGWDEQYF. The CDR3 DNA reads as TGCGCCAGCAGTGCCTCCGACAGGGGTGGATGGGACGAGCAGTACTTC.